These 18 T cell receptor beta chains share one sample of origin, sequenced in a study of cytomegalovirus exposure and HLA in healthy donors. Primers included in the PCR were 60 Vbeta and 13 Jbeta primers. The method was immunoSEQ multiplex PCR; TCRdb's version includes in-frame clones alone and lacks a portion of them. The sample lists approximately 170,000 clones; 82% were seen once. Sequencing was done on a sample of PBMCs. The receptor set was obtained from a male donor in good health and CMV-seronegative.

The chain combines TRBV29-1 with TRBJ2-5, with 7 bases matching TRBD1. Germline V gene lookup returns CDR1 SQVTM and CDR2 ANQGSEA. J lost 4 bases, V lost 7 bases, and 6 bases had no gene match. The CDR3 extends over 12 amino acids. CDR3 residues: CSAINRGETQYF. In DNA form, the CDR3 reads TGCAGCGCTATAAACAGGGGAGAGACCCAGTACTTC.

CDR3 amino acids: CSVGDRGLGEQFF. The CDR3 DNA follows: TGCAGCGTCGGGGACAGGGGCTTGGGTGAGCAGTTCTTC. This rearrangement joins TRBV29-1 to TRBJ2-1; 10 bases map to TRBD1. After removal of 6 bases from V and 9 bases from J, the junction contained 8 bases not matched to a gene. CDR3 length equals 13 residues. Germline V gives CDR1 SQVTM, CDR2 ANQGSEA.

The DNA of the CDR3 is TGTGCCAGCAGTGACCCGGGACAGGGAAACACCATATATTTT. Translated, it gives CASSDPGQGNTIYF. The chain joins TRBV6-1 to TRBJ1-3, with TRBD1 identical over 7 bases. Trimming removed 3 bases from V and 4 bases from J; junction bases left unmatched: 3. This CDR3 spans 14 amino acids. Looked up from germline, CDR1 is MNHNS and CDR2 is SASEGT.

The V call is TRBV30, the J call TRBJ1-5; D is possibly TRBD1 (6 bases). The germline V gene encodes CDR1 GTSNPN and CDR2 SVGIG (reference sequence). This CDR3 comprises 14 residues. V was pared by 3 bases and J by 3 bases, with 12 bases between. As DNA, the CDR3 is TGTGCCTGGAGGGTAGGACAGAACAATCAGCCCCAGCATTTT. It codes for CAWRVGQNNQPQHF.

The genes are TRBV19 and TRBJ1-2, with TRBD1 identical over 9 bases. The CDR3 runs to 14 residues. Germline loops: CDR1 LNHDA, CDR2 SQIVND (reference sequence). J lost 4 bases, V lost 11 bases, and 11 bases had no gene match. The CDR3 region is CASRDRDRVYGYTF. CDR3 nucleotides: TGTGCCTCTAGGGACCGGGACAGGGTCTATGGCTACACCTTC.

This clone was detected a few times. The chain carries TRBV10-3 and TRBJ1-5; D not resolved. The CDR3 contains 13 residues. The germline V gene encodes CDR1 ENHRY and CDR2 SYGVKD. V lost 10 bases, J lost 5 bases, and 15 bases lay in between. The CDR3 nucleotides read TGTGCCACCACCCCTTCGGGAGATCAGCCCCAGCATTTT. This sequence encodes CATTPSGDQPQHF.

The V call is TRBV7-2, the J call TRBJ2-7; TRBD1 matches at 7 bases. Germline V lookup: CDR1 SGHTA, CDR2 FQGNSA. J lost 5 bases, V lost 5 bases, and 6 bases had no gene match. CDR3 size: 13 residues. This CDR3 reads CASSRRQGDEQYF. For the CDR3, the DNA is TGTGCCAGCAGCCGCCGGCAGGGGGACGAGCAGTACTTC.

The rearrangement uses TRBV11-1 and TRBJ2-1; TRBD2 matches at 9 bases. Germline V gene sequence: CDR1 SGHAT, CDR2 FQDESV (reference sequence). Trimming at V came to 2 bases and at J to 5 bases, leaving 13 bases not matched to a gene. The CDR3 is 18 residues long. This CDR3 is CASSLRARLAGHNNEQFF. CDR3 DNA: TGTGCCAGCAGCTTAAGGGCCCGGCTAGCGGGGCACAACAATGAGCAGTTCTTC.

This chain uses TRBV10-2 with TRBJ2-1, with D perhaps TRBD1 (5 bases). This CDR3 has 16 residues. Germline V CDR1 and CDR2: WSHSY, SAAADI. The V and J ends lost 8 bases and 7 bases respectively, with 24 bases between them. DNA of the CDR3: TGCGCCAGCTTCAGGGCGTTCAGCTCAGTCCTTAATGAGCAGTTCTTC. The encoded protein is CASFRAFSSVLNEQFF.

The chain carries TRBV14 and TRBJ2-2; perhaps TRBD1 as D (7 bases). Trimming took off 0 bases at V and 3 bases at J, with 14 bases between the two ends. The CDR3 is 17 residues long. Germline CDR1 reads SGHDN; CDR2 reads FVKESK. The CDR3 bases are TGTGCCAGCAGCCAAGATCGGAGGGGGCTGTACACCGGGGAGCTGTTTTTT. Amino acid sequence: CASSQDRRGLYTGELFF.

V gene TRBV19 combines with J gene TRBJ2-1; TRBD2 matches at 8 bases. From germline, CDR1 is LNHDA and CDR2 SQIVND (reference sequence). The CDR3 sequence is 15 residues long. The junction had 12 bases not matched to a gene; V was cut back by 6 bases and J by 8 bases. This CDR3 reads CASRKPSGRTDEQFF. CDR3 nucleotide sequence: TGTGCCAGTAGAAAACCGAGCGGGAGAACCGATGAGCAGTTCTTC.

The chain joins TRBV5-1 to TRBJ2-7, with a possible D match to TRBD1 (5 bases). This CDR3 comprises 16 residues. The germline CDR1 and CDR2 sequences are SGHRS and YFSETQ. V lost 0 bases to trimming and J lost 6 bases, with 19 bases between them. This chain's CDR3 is CASSLGPQGTMSEQYF. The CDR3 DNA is TGCGCCAGCAGCTTGGGCCCCCAGGGCACGATGTCCGAGCAGTACTTC.

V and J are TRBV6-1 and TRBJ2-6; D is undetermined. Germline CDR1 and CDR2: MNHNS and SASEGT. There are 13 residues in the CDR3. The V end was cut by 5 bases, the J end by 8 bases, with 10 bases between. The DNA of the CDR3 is TGTGCCAGCAGTAACAGATCCCCCAACGTCCTGACTTTC. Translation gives CASSNRSPNVLTF.

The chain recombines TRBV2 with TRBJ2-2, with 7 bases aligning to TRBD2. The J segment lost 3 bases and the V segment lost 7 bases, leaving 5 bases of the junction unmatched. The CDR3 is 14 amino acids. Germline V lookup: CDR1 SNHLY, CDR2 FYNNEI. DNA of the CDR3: TGTGCCAGCACCCGGGGGGACCACACCGGGGAGCTGTTTTTT. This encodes CASTRGDHTGELFF.

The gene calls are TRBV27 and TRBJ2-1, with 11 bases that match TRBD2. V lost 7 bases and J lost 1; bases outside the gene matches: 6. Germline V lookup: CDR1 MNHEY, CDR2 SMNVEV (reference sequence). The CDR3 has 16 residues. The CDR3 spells CASKGLAGGSYNEQFF. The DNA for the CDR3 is TGTGCCAGCAAGGGTCTAGCGGGGGGTTCCTACAATGAGCAGTTCTTC.

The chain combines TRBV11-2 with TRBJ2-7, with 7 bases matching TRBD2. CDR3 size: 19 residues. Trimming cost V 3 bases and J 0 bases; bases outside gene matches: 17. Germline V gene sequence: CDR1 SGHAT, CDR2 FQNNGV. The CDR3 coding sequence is TGTGCCAGCAGCTTCTGGGAGGGAGACACAATACTGAGCTCCTACGAGCAGTACTTC. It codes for CASSFWEGDTILSSYEQYF.

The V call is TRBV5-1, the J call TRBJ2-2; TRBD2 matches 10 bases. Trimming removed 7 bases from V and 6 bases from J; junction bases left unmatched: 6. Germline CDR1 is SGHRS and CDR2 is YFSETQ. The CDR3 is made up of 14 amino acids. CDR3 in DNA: TGCGCCAGCGGTAGCGGGGGGTTCGCCGGGGAGCTGTTTTTT. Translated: CASGSGGFAGELFF.

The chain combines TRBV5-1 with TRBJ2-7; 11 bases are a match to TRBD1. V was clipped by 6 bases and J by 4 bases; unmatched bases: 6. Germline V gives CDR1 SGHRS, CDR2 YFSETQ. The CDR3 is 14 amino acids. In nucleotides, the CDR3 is TGCGCCAGCAAGCCCGGGACAGGGGGTTACGAGCAGTACTTC. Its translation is CASKPGTGGYEQYF.